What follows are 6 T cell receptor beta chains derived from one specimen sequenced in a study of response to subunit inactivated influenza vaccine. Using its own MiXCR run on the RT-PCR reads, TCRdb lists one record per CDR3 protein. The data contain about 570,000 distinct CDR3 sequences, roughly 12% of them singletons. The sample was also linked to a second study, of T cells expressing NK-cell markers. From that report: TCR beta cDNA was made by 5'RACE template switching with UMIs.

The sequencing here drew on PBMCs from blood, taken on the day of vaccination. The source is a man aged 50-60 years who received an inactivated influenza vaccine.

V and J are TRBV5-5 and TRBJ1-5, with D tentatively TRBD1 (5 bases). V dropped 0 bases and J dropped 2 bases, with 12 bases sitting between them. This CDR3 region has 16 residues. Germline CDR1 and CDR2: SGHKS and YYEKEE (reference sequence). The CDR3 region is CASSLGVGGGNQPQHF. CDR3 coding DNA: TGTGCCAGCAGCTTGGGTGTTGGAGGGGGCAATCAGCCCCAGCATTTT.

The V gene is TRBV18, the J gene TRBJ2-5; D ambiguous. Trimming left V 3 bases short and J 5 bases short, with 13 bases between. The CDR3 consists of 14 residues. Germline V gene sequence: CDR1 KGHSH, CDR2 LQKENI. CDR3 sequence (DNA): TGTGCCAGCTCACCTCCCGGGCGCACGGAGACCCAGTACTTC. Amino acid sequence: CASSPPGRTETQYF.

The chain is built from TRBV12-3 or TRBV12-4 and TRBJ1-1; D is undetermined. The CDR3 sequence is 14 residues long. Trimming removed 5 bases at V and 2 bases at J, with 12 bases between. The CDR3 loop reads CASSPRHENTEAFF. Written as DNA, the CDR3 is TGTGCCAGCAGTCCCAGACACGAAAACACTGAAGCTTTCTTT.

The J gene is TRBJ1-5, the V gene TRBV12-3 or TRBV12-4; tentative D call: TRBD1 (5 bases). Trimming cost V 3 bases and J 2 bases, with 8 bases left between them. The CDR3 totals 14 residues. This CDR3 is CASSFSGRNQPQHF. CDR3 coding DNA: TGTGCCAGCAGTTTTTCAGGGCGCAATCAGCCCCAGCATTTT.

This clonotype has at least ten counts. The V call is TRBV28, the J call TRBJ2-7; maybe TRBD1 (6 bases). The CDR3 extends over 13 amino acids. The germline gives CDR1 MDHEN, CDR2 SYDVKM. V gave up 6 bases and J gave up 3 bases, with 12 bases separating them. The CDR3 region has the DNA TGTGCCAGCAGGCCGACAGGACTCTACGAGCAGTACTTC. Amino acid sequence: CASRPTGLYEQYF.

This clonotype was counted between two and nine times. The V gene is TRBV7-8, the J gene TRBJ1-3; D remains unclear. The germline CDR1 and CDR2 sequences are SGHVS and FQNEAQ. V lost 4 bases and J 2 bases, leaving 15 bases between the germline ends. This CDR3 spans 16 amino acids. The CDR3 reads CASSSNSRLTGNTIYF. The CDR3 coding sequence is TGTGCCAGCAGCTCAAACTCGAGATTAACTGGAAACACCATATATTTT.